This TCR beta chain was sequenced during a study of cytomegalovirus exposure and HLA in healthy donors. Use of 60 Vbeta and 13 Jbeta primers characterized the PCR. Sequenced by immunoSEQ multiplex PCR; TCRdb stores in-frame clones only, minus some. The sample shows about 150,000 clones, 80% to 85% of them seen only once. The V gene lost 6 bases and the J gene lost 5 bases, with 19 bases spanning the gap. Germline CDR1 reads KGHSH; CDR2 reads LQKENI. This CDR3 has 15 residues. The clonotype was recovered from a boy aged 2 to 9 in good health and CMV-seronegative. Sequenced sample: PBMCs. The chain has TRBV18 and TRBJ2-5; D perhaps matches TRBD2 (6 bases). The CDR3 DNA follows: TGTGCCAGCTCGCGAACTAGCACGTCGGGCGAGACCCAGTACTTC. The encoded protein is CASSRTSTSGETQYF.